This passage covers 7 T cell receptor beta chains from one sample sequenced in a study of monozygotic twins with inflammatory bowel disease. TCRdb reprocessed the 5' RACE reads and keeps a single row for each CDR3 protein, giving no DNA. Its table lists 300,000 to 400,000 distinct CDR3 sequences. Sequencing used blood. The source of these receptors is a human donor with ulcerative colitis or Crohn's disease, or a healthy co-twin of an affected twin (not recorded which).

The chain carries TRBV10-3 and TRBJ1-1; TCRdb names TRBD1, which stays unverified in the absence of DNA. This CDR3 has 13 amino acids. The germline gives CDR1 ENHRY, CDR2 SYGVKD. CDR3 loop: CAIGGQMNTEAFF.

This CDR3 is CASSLGLGPEAFF. This rearrangement joins TRBV5-6 to TRBJ1-1; there is no DNA to check the TCRdb D call of TRBD1. Germline CDR1 and CDR2: SGHDT and YYEEEE. The CDR3 runs 13 residues.

CDR3 residues: CASSQQGVGGNTIYF. The chain carries TRBV14 and TRBJ1-3; TCRdb picks TRBD1, but there is no DNA to check that call. This CDR3 is built from 15 residues. CDR1 is SGHDN, CDR2 FVKESK, per germline.

V usage is TRBV5-1 and J usage is TRBJ2-4; TCRdb's D call, TRBD1, is unchecked because there is no DNA. Germline CDR1 is SGHRS and CDR2 is YFSETQ. The length of the CDR3 is 15 residues. This CDR3 is CASSMQGRGEDIQYF.

The chain combines TRBV6-2 or TRBV6-3 with TRBJ2-5; TCRdb indicates TRBD1, and absent DNA this call remains unverified. This CDR3 comprises 14 residues. CDR1 and CDR2 from the germline V gene are MNHEY and SVGEGT. CDR3: CASSRGSAQETQYF.

CDR3 protein: CSAPIRGWGYTF. The chain links TRBV20-1 to TRBJ1-2; TCRdb reports TRBD1, a call that lacks DNA to check it against. CDR1 and CDR2 (germline): DFQATT, SNEGSKA (reference sequence). The CDR3 is 12 residues long.

The V and J genes are TRBV18 and TRBJ2-7; the D call from TCRdb, TRBD1, cannot be confirmed without DNA. The germline CDR1 and CDR2 sequences are KGHSH and LQKENI. The CDR3 length is 12 residues. The CDR3 protein is CASTLGTGEQYF.